One sample yielded the 13 T cell receptor beta chains listed below, sequenced in a study of blood T cell repertoires in COVID-19. Repertoires were generated with immunoSEQ multiplex PCR, while TCRdb's copy carries only in-frame clones and drops some. The profile covers about 260,000 clones, with roughly four fifths appearing a single time and approximately 4.5% taken by the ten largest. Material for sequencing was PBMCs or T cells enriched from blood (not recorded which). The receptor set was obtained from a man aged 25 to 45 with acute COVID-19.

The chain links TRBV24-1 to TRBJ1-4; maybe TRBD1 (6 bases). Trimming pared 6 bases from V and 2 bases from J, leaving 18 bases between. CDR3 length: 17 amino acids. Per the germline V gene, CDR1 is KGHDR and CDR2 is SFDVKD. As DNA, the CDR3 is TGTGCCACCAGTACAGGGCCTCTAGGTGGGACTAATGAAAAACTGTTTTTT. This codes for CATSTGPLGGTNEKLFF.

As concerns this clone: Other DNA variants within this sample encode the same CDR3. This chain connects TRBV6-5 to TRBJ2-6, with D unclear. With 3 bases removed from V and 0 bases from J, the gap between germline ends came to 6 bases. The CDR3 consists of 15 residues. Germline V CDR1 and CDR2: MNHEY, SVGAGI. The CDR3 DNA sequence: TGTGCCAGCAGTTATACAGTCTCTGGGGCCAACGTCCTGACTTTC. It yields the protein CASSYTVSGANVLTF.

The genes are TRBV6-2 or TRBV6-3 and TRBJ2-7; D uncertain. V was trimmed by 2 bases and J by 4 bases, leaving 12 bases between them. Germline V gene data show CDR1 as MNHEY and CDR2 as SVGEGT. CDR3 size: 14 residues. DNA of the CDR3: TGTGCCAGCAGTTACAAGGCGAACAGTTACGAGCAGTACGTC. Amino acids: CASSYKANSYEQYV.

The chain carries TRBV5-4 and TRBJ2-3, with 9 bases aligning to TRBD2. CDR3 length: 14 amino acids. V was pared by 5 bases and J by 0 bases, with 1 base of the junction left unmatched. Germline loops: CDR1 SGHNT, CDR2 YYREEE (reference sequence). The CDR3 DNA reads TGTGCCAGCAGAGGACTAGCGAGCACAGATACGCAGTATTTT. It codes for CASRGLASTDTQYF.

This clone has a handful of counts. This chain connects TRBV29-1 to TRBJ1-2, with no clear D. The germline V gene has CDR1 SQVTM and CDR2 ANQGSEA. This CDR3 comprises 13 residues. V dropped 3 bases and J dropped 1 base, with 9 bases sitting between them. CDR3 in amino acids: CSVDGTINYGYTF. CDR3 DNA: TGCAGCGTTGACGGTACCATTAACTATGGCTACACCTTC.

This rearrangement joins TRBV6-5 to TRBJ1-3; D is uncertain. V was clipped by 2 bases and J by 0 bases, with 11 bases between them. This CDR3 is 16 amino acids long. The germline CDR1 and CDR2 sequences are MNHEY and SVGAGI. This CDR3 reads CASSYVAGASGNTIYF. CDR3 in DNA: TGTGCCAGCAGTTACGTGGCGGGCGCCTCTGGAAACACCATATATTTT.

As for this clone: The junction and the germline gene differ at one end; a read error may be behind it. The V call is TRBV5-1, the J call TRBJ2-1, with D possibly matching TRBD2 (6 bases). The CDR3 loop spans 16 amino acids. Germline V gene data show CDR1 as SGHRS and CDR2 as YFSETQ. Written as DNA, the CDR3 is TGTGCCAGCAGCTTGGGAGCGGGCAACACCTGGAATGAGCAGTTCTTC. It codes for CASSLGAGNTWNEQFF.

The chain combines TRBV5-1 with TRBJ1-6; D gene ambiguous. The germline V gene has CDR1 SGHRS and CDR2 YFSETQ. V was cut by 2 bases and J by 5 bases, with 8 bases left in between. The CDR3 runs 14 residues. The CDR3 coding sequence is TGCGCCAGCAGCTTTGAGGCGGATAATTCACCCCTCCACTTT. Its protein is CASSFEADNSPLHF.

The rearrangement joins TRBV5-1 to TRBJ1-1; D is undetermined. Germline CDR1 is SGHRS and CDR2 is YFSETQ. V lost 0 bases and J 8 bases, leaving 11 bases between the germline ends. The CDR3 contains 13 residues. The CDR3 region has the DNA TGCGCCAGCAGCTTGGATGGAGCCTCCGAAGCTTTCTTT. It is translated as CASSLDGASEAFF. Combining the CDR3 with reference TRBV5-1 and TRBJ1-1 gives the whole variable domain KAGVTQTPRYLIKTRGQQVTLSCSPISGHRSVSWYQQTPGQGLQFLFEYFSETQRNKGNFPGRFSGRQFSNSRSEMNVSTLELGDSALYLCASSLDGASEAFFGQGTRLTVV.

The chain carries TRBV19 and TRBJ1-5, with a possible D match to TRBD1 (6 bases). Germline values: CDR1 LNHDA, CDR2 SQIVND (reference sequence). Trimming cost V 10 bases and J 0 bases, with 13 bases left between them. This CDR3 comprises 14 residues. The CDR3 spells CATDDRYSNQPQHF. The CDR3 bases are TGTGCCACTGACGACAGGTATAGCAATCAGCCCCAGCATTTT.

V is TRBV7-9 and J is TRBJ1-4, with a weak D call TRBD1 (5 bases). Trimming stripped 5 bases from V and 2 bases from J, with 18 bases between. This CDR3 has 17 amino acids. CDR1 is SEHNR, CDR2 FQNEAQ, per germline (reference sequence). The CDR3 sequence is CASSTPSGTRTNEKLFF. The CDR3 DNA follows: TGTGCCAGCAGCACTCCATCAGGGACTCGGACTAATGAAAAACTGTTTTTT.

This clone was counted a single time. The chain is built from TRBV5-6 and TRBJ2-1, with D tentatively TRBD1 (6 bases). The CDR3 runs to 14 residues. V was shortened by 4 bases and J by 8 bases, with 16 bases between the two germline ends. From germline, CDR1 is SGHDT and CDR2 YYEEEE. CDR3 DNA sequence: TGTGCCAGCAGCCCTGAATTGGGGGCGGATGAGCAGTTCTTC. It yields the protein CASSPELGADEQFF.

This clone was recorded once. The rearrangement links TRBV19 to TRBJ2-1; D remains unclear. CDR1 LNHDA and CDR2 SQIVND come from the germline V gene (reference sequence). The CDR3 extends over 12 amino acids. V was shortened by 3 bases and J by 6 bases, with 6 bases between the two germline ends. The CDR3 sequence: CASSMLVNEQFF. CDR3 nucleotides: TGTGCCAGTAGTATGTTAGTCAATGAGCAGTTCTTC.